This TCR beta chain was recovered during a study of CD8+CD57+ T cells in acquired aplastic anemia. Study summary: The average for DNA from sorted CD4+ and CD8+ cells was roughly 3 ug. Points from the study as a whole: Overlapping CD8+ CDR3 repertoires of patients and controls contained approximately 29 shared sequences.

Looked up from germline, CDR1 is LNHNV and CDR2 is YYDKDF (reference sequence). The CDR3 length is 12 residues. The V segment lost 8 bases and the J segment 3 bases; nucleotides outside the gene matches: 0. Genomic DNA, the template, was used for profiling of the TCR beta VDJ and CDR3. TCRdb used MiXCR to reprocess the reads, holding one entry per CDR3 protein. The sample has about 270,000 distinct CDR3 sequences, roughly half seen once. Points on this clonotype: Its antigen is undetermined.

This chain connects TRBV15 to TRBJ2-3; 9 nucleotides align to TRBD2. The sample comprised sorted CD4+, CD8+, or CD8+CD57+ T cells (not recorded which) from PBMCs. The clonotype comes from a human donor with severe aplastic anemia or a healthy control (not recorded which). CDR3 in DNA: TGTGCCACCGCGGGAGGGACAGATACGCAGTATTTT. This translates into CATAGGTDTQYF. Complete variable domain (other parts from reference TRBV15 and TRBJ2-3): DAMVIQNPRYQVTQFGKPVTLSCSQTLNHNVMYWYQQKSSQAPKLLFHYYDKDFNNEADTPDNFQSRRPNTSFCFLDIRSPGLGDTAMYLCATAGGTDTQYFGPGTRLTVL.